A selection of T cell receptor beta chains follows, all from one sample in a study of CD8 T cells in ankylosing spondylitis. Via MiXCR, TCRdb re-called the 5' RACE reads, giving one row per CDR3 protein. In the table there are 150,000 to 200,000 distinct CDR3 sequences, 13% of which are singletons. The source material was blood, either unsorted or a sorted T cell fraction (not recorded which). The source is a female donor with ankylosing spondylitis or in good health (not recorded which). Each CDR3 is given with its conserved first and last residue. Each record gives: clone size, V gene, J gene, D gene, CDR3 protein, CDR3 DNA. A D gene is named only where the DNA matches it firmly. Clone size is shown for a subset of rows, as once, few, many or a class of expanded clone.

many	TRBV5-1	TRBJ2-1	TRBD2	CASSLTTSPNEQFF	TGCGCCAGCAGCCTTACGACTAGCCCCAATGAGCAGTTCTTC
NA	TRBV30	TRBJ2-7	NA	CAWSLERAYEQYF	TGTGCCTGGAGTCTCGAGCGGGCCTACGAGCAGTACTTC
many	TRBV24-1	TRBJ2-3	NA	CATSDPATSTDTQYF	TGTGCCACCAGTGACCCAGCGACTAGCACAGATACGCAGTATTTT
NA	TRBV4-2	TRBJ1-2	NA	CASSQWRGREGYTF	TGTGCCAGCAGCCAATGGCGGGGCCGGGAGGGCTACACCTTC
NA	TRBV12-3/TRBV12-4	TRBJ2-7	TRBD1	CASTLAGGSYEQYF	TGTGCCAGCACTTTGGCAGGGGGTAGCTACGAGCAGTACTTC
few	TRBV7-2	TRBJ2-3	NA	CASSYDESSTDTQYF	TGTGCCAGCAGCTACGATGAGTCTAGCACAGATACGCAGTATTTT
few	TRBV6-4	TRBJ2-3	NA	CASSAKSTDTQYF	TGTGCCAGCAGCGCCAAGAGCACAGATACGCAGTATTTT
NA	TRBV5-4	TRBJ1-4	TRBD1	CASSMGQTNNEKLFF	TGTGCCAGCAGCATGGGACAGACGAATAATGAAAAACTGTTTTTT
many	TRBV4-2	TRBJ2-3	NA	CASSHQTGPGTDTQYF	TGTGCCAGCAGCCACCAGACAGGTCCGGGCACAGATACGCAGTATTTT
many	TRBV12-3/TRBV12-4	TRBJ2-4	NA	CASTRLRSIQYF	TGTGCCAGCACCCGTTTAAGGAGCATTCAGTACTTC
NA	TRBV3-1	TRBJ2-7	TRBD2	CASSAGTSAYWRSYEQYF	TGTGCCAGCAGCGCCGGGACTAGCGCCTACTGGAGGTCCTACGAGCAGTACTTC
many	TRBV5-6	TRBJ2-7	NA	CASSLFRGSNTYEQYF	TGTGCCAGCAGCTTGTTTCGGGGGTCAAATACCTACGAGCAGTACTTC
many	TRBV29-1	TRBJ2-2	TRBD2	CSVDPTRTSGRALTGELFF	TGCAGCGTTGATCCTACTCGGACTAGCGGGAGGGCTCTTACCGGGGAGCTGTTTTTT
few	TRBV20-1	TRBJ2-6	NA	CSARSNSGANVLTF	TGCAGTGCTAGATCTAACTCTGGGGCCAACGTCCTGACTTTC
many	TRBV28	TRBJ2-7	TRBD1	CASSSGQGWYEQYF	TGTGCCAGCAGTTCAGGACAGGGCTGGTACGAGCAGTACTTC
NA	TRBV7-2	TRBJ1-4	NA	CASSPGHGFATNEKLFF	TGTGCCAGCAGCCCAGGACACGGATTTGCAACTAATGAAAAACTGTTTTTT
many	TRBV9	TRBJ1-4	NA	CASSPVKRNNEKLFF	TGTGCCAGCAGCCCGGTTAAACGGAATAATGAAAAACTGTTTTTT
many	TRBV20-1	TRBJ2-2	NA	CSAEKGTTGELFF	TGCAGTGCTGAAAAGGGTACCACCGGGGAGCTGTTTTTT
many	TRBV20-1	TRBJ2-5	TRBD2	CSVAGVYEETQYF	TGCAGTGTAGCGGGAGTCTATGAAGAGACCCAGTACTTC
once	TRBV5-1	TRBJ2-2	NA	CATGPMNTGELFF	TGCGCCACGGGACCGATGAACACCGGGGAGCTGTTTTTT
many	TRBV9	TRBJ1-1	TRBD1	CASSARQGSEAFF	TGTGCCAGCAGCGCTCGACAGGGCTCTGAAGCTTTCTTT
many	TRBV20-1	TRBJ2-7	TRBD1	CSASFPAGGFSYEQYF	TGCAGTGCTAGTTTCCCGGCAGGGGGCTTCTCCTACGAGCAGTACTTC
few	TRBV6-1	TRBJ2-3	TRBD1	CASRGTAPSTDTQYF	TGTGCCAGCAGAGGGACAGCCCCTAGCACAGATACGCAGTATTTT
NA	TRBV18	TRBJ1-5	TRBD1	CASSPNPGQSNQPQHF	TGTGCCAGCTCACCTAACCCGGGACAGAGCAATCAGCCCCAGCATTTT
many	TRBV7-3	TRBJ2-2	NA	CASSPQGPNTGELFF	TGTGCCAGCAGCCCGCAGGGGCCGAACACCGGGGAGCTGTTTTTT
few	TRBV5-6	TRBJ1-1	NA	CASRMTGGEAFF	TGTGCCAGCAGGATGACAGGAGGTGAAGCTTTCTTT
many	TRBV29-1	TRBJ2-7	NA	CSAKNWGEQYF	TGCAGCGCCAAAAATTGGGGCGAGCAGTACTTC
many	TRBV5-4	TRBJ2-3	TRBD1	CASSLEGARNTQYF	TGTGCCAGCAGCTTGGAGGGGGCGCGAAATACGCAGTATTTT
NA	TRBV10-3	TRBJ2-7	NA	CAINPAENLYEQYF	TGTGCCATCAATCCAGCGGAGAATCTCTACGAGCAGTACTTC
few	TRBV6-1	TRBJ2-1	TRBD2	CASTPGLGYNEQFF	TGTGCCAGCACCCCCGGACTAGGCTACAATGAGCAGTTCTTC
many	TRBV11-2	TRBJ2-4	TRBD1	CASSSYRGLGNIQYF	TGTGCCAGCAGCTCCTACAGGGGGCTAGGAAACATTCAGTACTTC
few	TRBV27	TRBJ2-7	NA	CASSLPLAGAEQYF	TGTGCCAGCAGTTTGCCATTAGCCGGTGCCGAGCAGTACTTC
many	TRBV12-3/TRBV12-4	TRBJ1-2	NA	CASSYPGVAGNYGYTF	TGTGCCAGCAGTTACCCGGGGGTGGCTGGAAACTATGGCTACACCTTC
many	TRBV20-1	TRBJ1-2	NA	CSARFPPDKSLYGYTF	TGCAGTGCTAGATTCCCGCCAGATAAGTCACTCTATGGCTACACCTTC
once	TRBV12-3/TRBV12-4	TRBJ1-3	NA	CASSLAGVSGNTIYF	TGTGCCAGCAGTTTAGCGGGAGTTTCTGGAAACACCATATATTTT